Each of the 6 T cell receptor beta chains below was sequenced from the same sample in a study of shared clonotypes between healthy human individuals. The assay was immunoSEQ multiplex PCR, and TCRdb's table has in-frame clones only and misses some. The sample consists of more than 450,000 clones, 79% of them appearing once. Specimen: PBMCs. The receptors come from a woman in her thirties or forties in good health. Some clones in this sample may be carry-over from other donors' samples.

This chain joins TRBV19 and TRBJ1-5, with a tentative D call TRBD1 (6 bases). V dropped 5 bases and J dropped 3 bases, with 11 bases sitting between them. The V gene's germline CDR1 is LNHDA and CDR2 SQIVND (reference sequence). CDR3 length equals 14 residues. CDR3 sequence (DNA): TGTGCCAGTAGTTACGGACAGCCCAATCAGCCCCAGCATTTT. It specifies CASSYGQPNQPQHF.

This chain links TRBV7-2 with TRBJ2-1; D is possibly TRBD1 or TRBD2 (5 bases each). Deletions cut 5 bases from V and 7 bases from J, with 18 bases between. This CDR3 comprises 15 residues. Per germline, CDR1 SGHTA and CDR2 FQGNSA. The chain's CDR3 is CASSKNVGGRNEQFF. In DNA, the CDR3 is TGTGCCAGCAGCAAAAACGTTGGGGGAAGGAATGAGCAGTTCTTC.

The CDR3 region has the DNA TGTGCCAGCAGACGCAGGGGCGGAGATTATGGCTACACCTTC. Amino acids: CASRRRGGDYGYTF. The V call is TRBV7-2, the J call TRBJ1-2; D perhaps matches TRBD1 (6 bases). This CDR3 spans 14 amino acids. The V end was cut by 6 bases, the J end by 5 bases, with 16 bases between. Germline-derived CDR1 and CDR2 are SGHTA and FQGNSA.

The chain recombines TRBV7-2 with TRBJ2-7; D not certain. From germline, CDR1 is SGHTA and CDR2 FQGNSA. CDR3 length: 13 amino acids. Deletions cut 5 bases from V and 3 bases from J, with 11 bases between. The CDR3 bases are TGTGCCAGCAGCCAGCGTACCTTCTACGAGCAGTACTTC. Its protein product is CASSQRTFYEQYF.

The J gene is TRBJ2-1, the V gene TRBV4-2, with 10 bases matching TRBD2. CDR3 length: 17 residues. The J segment lost 9 bases and the V segment lost 0 bases, leaving 11 bases of the junction unmatched. From germline, CDR1 is LGHNA and CDR2 YNFKEQ. In nucleotides, the CDR3 is TGTGCCAGCAGCCAAGATTATCGGGGACTAGCGTACGGTGAGCAGTTCTTC. Translated, it gives CASSQDYRGLAYGEQFF.

This chain links TRBV4-3 with TRBJ2-3; perhaps TRBD1 as D (5 bases). In germline, CDR1 is LGHNA, CDR2 YSLEER. CDR3 length: 16 amino acids. Trimming took 0 bases from V and 2 from J, leaving 12 bases between them. The CDR3 nucleotides are TGCGCCAGCAGCCAAGATTGGGGCGGATCCACAGATACGCAGTATTTT. Protein sequence: CASSQDWGGSTDTQYF.